The 10 T cell receptor beta chains below come from one sample, sequenced in a study of tumor and adjacent non-tumor tissue in lung cancer. A modified ARM-PCR protocol with three rounds of nested PCR amplified TCRbeta. MiXCR, applied by TCRdb to the multiplex PCR reads, yields one record per CDR3 protein. The sample holds some 120,000 distinct CDR3 sequences; 60% to 70% are singletons and the top ten take about 13%. RNA was extracted from bulk tissue without any cell sorting. What was sequenced was lung tumor tissue. Receptor source: a man younger than 40 with non-small cell lung cancer.

In the case of this clonotype: This may be a read error: a much more frequent sequence differs by one nucleotide. The V gene is TRBV6-5, the J gene TRBJ2-7, with 13 nucleotides matching TRBD2. Germline loops: CDR1 MNHEY, CDR2 SVGAGI. The CDR3 is 16 residues long. In DNA, the CDR3 is TGTGCCAGCAGTTACTCGACTAGCGGGGGGACCTACGAGCAGCACTTC. It encodes CASSYSTSGGTYEQHF.

The chain recombines TRBV7-2 with TRBJ2-5; 7 bases match TRBD1. The germline gives CDR1 SGHTA, CDR2 FQGNSA. This CDR3 has 15 amino acids. V lost 5 bases and J lost 8; bases outside the gene matches: 14. CDR3 sequence (DNA): TGTGCCAGCAGCCCACGGGGCACAGGGGATCTCACCCAGTACTTC. Amino acid sequence: CASSPRGTGDLTQYF.

This clonotype appeared a few times. The chain is built from TRBV5-6 and TRBJ2-2; D tentatively fits TRBD1 or TRBD2 (5 bases each). Looked up from germline, CDR1 is SGHDT and CDR2 is YYEEEE. Trimming shortened V by 3 bases and J by 9 bases, and 18 bases separated the two germline ends. There are 15 residues in the CDR3. The CDR3 DNA reads as TGTGCCAGCAGCTACGGGGCGTGGATTGACAGGGAGCTGTTTTTT. It codes for CASSYGAWIDRELFF.

A note on this clonotype: The junction departs from germline at one end; a sequencing error may be responsible. The chain has TRBV12-3 or TRBV12-4 and TRBJ2-3; D is unresolved. The CDR3 runs to 15 residues. The CDR3 DNA reads as TGCGTCAGCAGTTTAGCCAACAGCAGCACAGATACGCAGTATTTT. As protein: CVSSLANSSTDTQYF.

This clonotype was seen once. This chain uses TRBV5-4 with TRBJ1-1; TRBD1 matches at 9 bases. The length of the CDR3 is 14 residues. Germline V gives CDR1 SGHNT, CDR2 YYREEE (reference sequence). V shed 1 base, J shed 7 bases, and the junction held 5 bases outside the gene matches. The CDR3: CASSLRTGDNEAFF. The CDR3 DNA reads TGTGCCAGCAGCTTGAGGACAGGGGACAATGAAGCTTTCTTT.

This clonotype was recorded at least ten times. The chain couples TRBV20-1 to TRBJ2-1, with TRBD1 as a possible D gene (6 bases). This CDR3 spans 13 amino acids. Trimming took 3 bases from V and 3 from J, leaving 9 bases between them. Germline CDR1 is DFQATT and CDR2 is SNEGSKA (reference sequence). CDR3 coding DNA: TGCAGTGCTAGGGACAGCCTCTACAATGAGCAGTTCTTC. This encodes CSARDSLYNEQFF.

As regards this clonotype: With a much larger clone just one base away, this may be a read error. V gene TRBV4-1 combines with J gene TRBJ2-7; D gene uncertain. Germline CDR1 reads MGHRA; CDR2 reads YSYEKL. The CDR3 has 15 residues. CDR3: CASSEGYHSSYDQYF. CDR3 nucleotides: TGCGCCAGCAGCGAAGGCTACCACTCATCCTACGACCAGTACTTC.

With regard to this clonotype: This may be a read error, as it is one base from a much larger clone. V is TRBV20-1 and J is TRBJ1-2, with a possible D match to TRBD1 (6 bases). The CDR3 contains 15 residues. Per germline, CDR1 DFQATT and CDR2 SNEGSKA (reference sequence). CDR3: CSARDRQAGSYGYAF. The CDR3 region has the DNA TGCAGTGCTAGAGACAGACAGGCCGGTAGCTATGGCTACGCCTTC.

This clonotype was seen more than once but under ten times. With a much larger clone just one base away, this may be a read error. The genes are TRBV5-5 and TRBJ2-3; D is undetermined. The CDR3 is made up of 15 amino acids. The germline V gene has CDR1 SGHKS and CDR2 YYEKEE (reference sequence). With 3 bases removed from V and 3 bases from J, the gap between germline ends came to 14 bases. CDR3 DNA: TGTGCCAGCAGCTATTCCCCTAACGGGACAGATACGCAGTATTTT. Its translation: CASSYSPNGTDTQYF.

With regard to this clonotype: The CDR3 does not end in the conserved phenylalanine or tryptophan, so this is likely a read error. This sequence joins TRBV12-3 or TRBV12-4 and TRBJ2-5, with D perhaps being TRBD1 or TRBD2 (5 bases each). The CDR3 consists of 12 residues. The CDR3 DNA sequence: TGTGTCAGCAGCCGGGCGAGGGGGACCCAGTACTTG. This codes for CVSSRARGTQYL.